Below, 9 T cell receptor beta chains from the same sample are listed, as sequenced in a study of Ad26.COV2.S vaccination and SARS-CoV-2 variants. Documented treatment: approximately 18 received Ad26.COV2.S at low or high dose, single or two shots; about 5 received placebo; per-sample allocation not given. After the first vaccine or placebo injection, samples were drawn on day 63. Libraries were prepared by immunoSEQ multiplex PCR; TCRdb keeps only in-frame clonotypes and omits some of them. The data show over 450,000 clones, with 89% seen just once and 1.7% held by the top ten. Sequencing was performed on peripheral blood, taken in a trial of Ad26.COV2.S vaccine versus placebo. The receptors derive from a person aged 18 to 65 who received the Ad26.COV2.S COVID-19 vaccine or a placebo.

This clone was detected only once. The chain couples TRBV2 to TRBJ2-7, with D unresolved. V lost 2 bases and J 3 bases, leaving 11 bases between the germline ends. The length of the CDR3 is 14 residues. Germline V gives CDR1 SNHLY, CDR2 FYNNEI. The CDR3 DNA follows: TGTGCCAGCAGTGAAAGCAGGACCCTCTACGAGCAGTACTTC. Translating it yields CASSESRTLYEQYF.

This clone was seen only a few times. The rearrangement joins TRBV5-4 to TRBJ2-7; the D gene is possibly TRBD2 (5 bases). V lost 4 bases and J 1 base, leaving 24 bases between the germline ends. The CDR3 sequence is 18 residues long. Germline V lookup: CDR1 SGHNT, CDR2 YYREEE (reference sequence). CDR3 sequence: CASSLLTPAPRGSYEQYF. The CDR3 DNA sequence: TGTGCCAGCAGCCTACTCACTCCTGCCCCCCGCGGGTCCTACGAGCAGTACTTC.

This clone was recorded only once. V is TRBV14 and J is TRBJ1-2, with a tentative D call TRBD1 (5 bases). The CDR3 extends over 16 amino acids. The germline V and J ends were trimmed by 0 bases and 8 bases, with 19 bases remaining between them. Germline V gene sequence: CDR1 SGHDN, CDR2 FVKESK. The CDR3 bases are TGTGCCAGCAGCCAAGACAACGGCCGGGGAGGGGAGGGCTACACCTTC. It translates to CASSQDNGRGGEGYTF.

The chain couples TRBV28 to TRBJ2-1; maybe TRBD2 (5 bases). The CDR3 runs to 13 residues. CDR1 and CDR2 (germline): MDHEN, SYDVKM. V was clipped by 8 bases and J by 6 bases, with 14 bases between them. The CDR3 loop reads CASVPLRGNEQFF. The CDR3 DNA is TGTGCCAGCGTACCTCTACGGGGCAATGAGCAGTTCTTC.

This rearrangement joins TRBV7-6 to TRBJ1-2; D is perhaps TRBD1 (5 bases). The ends were cut back, 5 bases at V and 8 bases at J, with 21 bases in the middle. Germline CDR1 reads SGHVS; CDR2 reads FNYEAQ. The CDR3 totals 15 residues. In DNA form, the CDR3 reads TGTGCCAGCAGCCCACCGGGACTCCCGGTTGAAGGCTACACCTTC. It translates to CASSPPGLPVEGYTF.

The rearrangement joins TRBV7-3 to TRBJ2-1; 8 bases agree with TRBD1. The CDR3 has 17 residues. V was pared by 5 bases and J by 0 bases, with 9 bases of the junction left unmatched. Germline V gene data show CDR1 as SGHTA and CDR2 as FQGTGA. In DNA form, the CDR3 reads TGTGCCAGCAGCCGGACCGGACAGGGAAGCTCCTACAATGAGCAGTTCTTC. Protein product: CASSRTGQGSSYNEQFF.

This clone was detected a few times. The gene calls are TRBV18 and TRBJ1-3; TRBD1 is a possible D gene (5 bases). Germline V lookup: CDR1 KGHSH, CDR2 LQKENI. This CDR3 region has 16 residues. V was trimmed by 4 bases and J by 1 base, leaving 14 bases between them. Written as DNA, the CDR3 is TGTGCCAGCTCACTCTCGCGCGACAGTTCTGGAAACACCATATATTTT. As protein: CASSLSRDSSGNTIYF.

The J gene is TRBJ1-6, the V gene TRBV18, with 7 bases identical to TRBD1. Germline CDR1 KGHSH, CDR2 LQKENI. After removal of 2 bases from V and 7 bases from J, the junction contained 2 bases not matched to a gene. This CDR3 contains 14 residues. As DNA, the CDR3 is TGTGCCAGCTCACCAGGACAGGTGAATTCACCCCTCCACTTT. This codes for CASSPGQVNSPLHF.

J is TRBJ1-2 and V is TRBV7-9, with D perhaps TRBD1 (5 bases). The CDR3 is made up of 18 amino acids. Germline assignment: CDR1 SEHNR and CDR2 FQNEAQ (reference sequence). Deletions cut 0 bases from V and 7 bases from J, with 24 bases between. CDR3 sequence reads: CASSLALRGTRVHFGYTF. The DNA for the CDR3 is TGTGCCAGCAGCTTAGCCCTAAGGGGTACACGGGTCCACTTTGGCTACACCTTC.